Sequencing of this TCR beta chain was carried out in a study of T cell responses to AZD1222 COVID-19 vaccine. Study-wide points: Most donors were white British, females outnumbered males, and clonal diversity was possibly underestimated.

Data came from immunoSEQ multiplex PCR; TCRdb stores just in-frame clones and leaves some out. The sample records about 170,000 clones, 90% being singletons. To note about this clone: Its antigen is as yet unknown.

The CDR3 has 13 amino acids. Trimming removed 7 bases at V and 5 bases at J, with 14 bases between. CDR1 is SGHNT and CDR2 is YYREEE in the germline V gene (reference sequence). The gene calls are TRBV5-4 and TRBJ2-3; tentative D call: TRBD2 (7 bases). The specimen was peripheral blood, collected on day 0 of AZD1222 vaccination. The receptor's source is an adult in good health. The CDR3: CASQGGAGDTQYF. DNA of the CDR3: TGTGCCAGCCAAGGGGGGGCAGGAGATACGCAGTATTTT.